The 23 T cell receptor beta chains below were found in one sample sequenced in a study of STAT5B mutations in CD4+ large granular lymphocyte leukemia. Using immunoSEQ multiplex PCR, the repertoire was profiled, and TCRdb retains in-frame clones only, with some absent. This sample has approximately 30,000 clones, with approximately 73% found just once. Sequencing input: CD4+ T cells from blood buffy coats. The receptor source for this set is a human donor in good health.

This chain connects TRBV5-6 to TRBJ2-4, with 7 bases aligning to TRBD1. From germline, CDR1 is SGHDT and CDR2 YYEEEE. The CDR3 loop spans 15 amino acids. V lost 2 bases and J lost 1; bases outside the gene matches: 3. This CDR3 reads CASSFTGEAKNIQYF. DNA for the CDR3: TGTGCCAGCAGCTTTACAGGGGAGGCCAAAAACATTCAGTACTTC.

This sequence joins TRBV6-6 and TRBJ1-3; D gene ambiguous. This CDR3 region has 11 residues. Germline V CDR1 and CDR2: MNHNY, SVGAGI (reference sequence). Trimming cost V 0 bases and J 9 bases, with 3 bases left between them. CDR3 sequence: CASSYSGTIYF. DNA for the CDR3: TGTGCCAGCAGTTACTCGGGCACCATATATTTT.

The gene calls are TRBV6-1 and TRBJ2-7, with a weak D call TRBD1 (6 bases). The germline V and J ends were trimmed by 6 bases and 5 bases, with 11 bases remaining between them. This CDR3 comprises 12 residues. CDR1 and CDR2 from the germline V gene are MNHNS and SASEGT. The CDR3 loop is CASRSYRDEQYF. CDR3 nucleotides: TGTGCCAGCAGATCCTACAGGGACGAGCAGTACTTC.

This clone was counted only a few times. CDR3 in DNA: TGTGCCAGCCTATCCGCCGTGGGGGGGCTAGGCTACACCTTC. Translating gives CASLSAVGGLGYTF. This sequence joins TRBV25-1 and TRBJ1-2, with D possibly matching TRBD1 (6 bases). The CDR3 is 14 residues long. Between the trimmed V and J ends, which lost 8 bases and 8 bases, there was a span of 21 bases. CDR1 MGHDK and CDR2 SYGVNS come from the germline V gene.

This clone has just one count. The chain couples TRBV9 to TRBJ2-7; 10 bases agree with TRBD1. With 0 bases clipped from V and 2 bases from J, the junction kept 2 bases outside the gene matches. This CDR3 spans 15 amino acids. Germline V CDR1 and CDR2: SGDLS, YYNGEE. In DNA, the CDR3 is TGTGCCAGCAGCGTAGAGGGGACAGGGGCCTACGAGCAGTACTTC. Its translation is CASSVEGTGAYEQYF.

This clone came up a few times. The chain uses TRBV5-1 and TRBJ1-1; tentative D call: TRBD1 (6 bases). V was trimmed by 3 bases and J by 11 bases, leaving 23 bases between them. Per the germline V gene, CDR1 is SGHRS and CDR2 is YFSETQ. The CDR3 is 15 amino acids. DNA for the CDR3: TGCGCCAGCAGCTATCCGACAGGAGCACCCGAACAGGCTTTCTTT. The encoded protein is CASSYPTGAPEQAFF.

The chain carries TRBV7-2 and TRBJ2-1; 7 bases agree with TRBD2. This CDR3 contains 16 residues. The V gene's germline CDR1 is SGHTA and CDR2 FQGNSA. V lost 1 base, J lost 6 bases, and 9 bases stayed unmatched. The CDR3 is CASSLVGRVPSNEQFF. The CDR3 coding sequence is TGTGCCAGCAGCTTAGTAGGGAGGGTTCCGTCCAATGAGCAGTTCTTC. Supplemented by reference TRBV7-2 and TRBJ2-1, the full variable domain reads GAGVSQSPSNKVTEKGKDVELRCDPISGHTALYWYRQSLGQGLEFLIYFQGNSAPDKSGLPSDRFSAERTGGSVSTLTIQRTQQEDSAVYLCASSLVGRVPSNEQFFGPGTRLTVL.

The V and J genes are TRBV5-1 and TRBJ2-3, with D maybe TRBD1 (5 bases). The CDR3 sequence is 14 residues long. The V gene's germline CDR1 is SGHRS and CDR2 YFSETQ. Trimming cost V 6 bases and J 4 bases, with 15 bases left between them. CDR3 DNA sequence: TGCGCCAGCACACCTCAGGGCGGAGCAGATACGCAGTATTTT. Translated, it gives CASTPQGGADTQYF. Full variable domain (missing parts from reference TRBV5-1 and TRBJ2-3): KAGVTQTPRYLIKTRGQQVTLSCSPISGHRSVSWYQQTPGQGLQFLFEYFSETQRNKGNFPGRFSGRQFSNSRSEMNVSTLELGDSALYLCASTPQGGADTQYFGPGTRLTVL.

The rearrangement links TRBV27 to TRBJ1-5, with no clear D. Trimming took off 0 bases at V and 3 bases at J, with 9 bases between the two ends. Germline V lookup: CDR1 MNHEY, CDR2 SMNVEV (reference sequence). The length of the CDR3 is 15 residues. The CDR3 DNA follows: TGTGCCAGCAGTTTATCGGTCGCAATCAATCAGCCCCAGCATTTT. It codes for CASSLSVAINQPQHF.

Turning to this clone: One end of the junction is discordant with germline, which a read error may explain. This chain links TRBV7-7 with TRBJ2-1; 10 bases agree with TRBD2. The germline V gene encodes CDR1 SSHAT and CDR2 FNYEAQ (reference sequence). The CDR3 contains 15 residues. CDR3 DNA sequence: TGTGCTAGCAGCTCGCGAGCGGGAGGGCTAGGTGAGCAGTTCTTC. This translates into CASSSRAGGLGEQFF.

The chain carries TRBV19 and TRBJ2-3, with TRBD2 matching over 11 bases. The V segment lost 3 bases and the J segment 4 bases; nucleotides outside the gene matches: 3. The CDR3 spans 15 residues. Per germline, CDR1 LNHDA and CDR2 SQIVND (reference sequence). As DNA, the CDR3 is TGTGCCAGTAGTATCCTAGCGGGAGGATCAGATACGCAGTATTTT. Protein sequence: CASSILAGGSDTQYF.

This clone was observed once. This sequence joins TRBV6-1 and TRBJ2-7; tentatively, D is TRBD1 (6 bases). CDR1 is MNHNS and CDR2 is SASEGT in the germline V gene. This CDR3 comprises 14 residues. The V end lost 7 bases, the J end lost 1 base, and 14 bases lay between the germline ends. As DNA, the CDR3 is TGTGCCAGCACCGGGACAATCCTTTCCTACGAGCAGTACTTC. It specifies CASTGTILSYEQYF.

The rearrangement links TRBV5-1 to TRBJ2-7, with 10 bases lining up with TRBD2. The CDR3 extends over 16 amino acids. V lost 1 base to trimming and J lost 7 bases; unmatched junction nucleotides: 11. The V gene's germline CDR1 is SGHRS and CDR2 YFSETQ. The CDR3 region has the DNA TGCGCCAGCAGCTTGTCTAGCGGGAGTCTTAAAGGGGAGCAGTACTTC. It codes for CASSLSSGSLKGEQYF.

The rearrangement uses TRBV10-3 and TRBJ2-6; 10 bases agree with TRBD1. The germline V gene encodes CDR1 ENHRY and CDR2 SYGVKD. V lost 8 bases and J lost 2; bases outside the gene matches: 3. This CDR3 contains 15 residues. The CDR3 sequence: CAIGTGETGANVLTF. DNA for the CDR3: TGTGCCATCGGGACAGGGGAGACTGGGGCCAACGTCCTGACTTTC.

J is TRBJ1-2 and V is TRBV18; 9 positions agree with TRBD1. The V gene's germline CDR1 is KGHSH and CDR2 LQKENI. CDR3 size: 14 residues. V shed 3 bases, J shed 8 bases, and the junction held 7 bases outside the gene matches. The CDR3 here is CASSPGQGPDGYTF. The DNA for the CDR3 is TGTGCCAGCTCACCGGGACAGGGCCCCGACGGCTACACCTTC. Full variable domain (rest looked up from reference TRBV18 and TRBJ1-2): NAGVMQNPRHLVRRRGQEARLRCSPMKGHSHVYWYRQLPEEGLKFMVYLQKENIIDESGMPKERFSAEFPKEGPSILRIQQVVRGDSAAYFCASSPGQGPDGYTFGSGTRLTVV.

The rearrangement joins TRBV5-1 to TRBJ2-7, with TRBD1 matching over 7 bases. The CDR3 consists of 14 residues. V lost 9 bases, J lost 6 bases, and 15 bases stayed unmatched. CDR1 and CDR2 (germline): SGHRS, YFSETQ. The CDR3 coding sequence is TGCGCCACAGCCCAGGGGGAAGGGGGTATCGAGCAGTACTTC. Translated: CATAQGEGGIEQYF. Using reference TRBV5-1 and TRBJ2-7 for the parts outside the CDR3, the full variable domain is KAGVTQTPRYLIKTRGQQVTLSCSPISGHRSVSWYQQTPGQGLQFLFEYFSETQRNKGNFPGRFSGRQFSNSRSEMNVSTLELGDSALYLCATAQGEGGIEQYFGPGTRLTVT.

The V gene is TRBV28, the J gene TRBJ2-7, with D perhaps matching TRBD2 (6 bases). V was clipped by 7 bases and J by 0 bases, with 16 bases between them. This CDR3 has 15 residues. Germline V gene lookup returns CDR1 MDHEN and CDR2 SYDVKM. The CDR3: CASTLGGLSSYEQYF. The CDR3 nucleotides are TGTGCCAGCACTCTTGGAGGGCTAAGCTCCTACGAGCAGTACTTC.

Only one count was recorded for this clone. The V call is TRBV9, the J call TRBJ1-2; 8 nucleotides line up with TRBD1. With V trimmed by 0 bases and J by 5 bases, 3 bases remained unmatched. In germline, CDR1 is SGDLS, CDR2 YYNGEE. The length of the CDR3 is 14 residues. The CDR3 sequence is CASSVADRGYGYTF. The CDR3 bases are TGTGCCAGCAGCGTAGCAGACAGGGGTTATGGCTACACCTTC.

In DNA form, the CDR3 reads TGTGCCAGCAGCTTAAAGGTCGGTGGGAACACTGAAGCTTTCTTT. This gives the protein CASSLKVGGNTEAFF. The J gene is TRBJ1-1, the V gene TRBV11-2; no definite D call. CDR3 size: 15 residues. V was clipped by 2 bases and J by 1 base, with 11 bases between them. CDR1 and CDR2 from the germline V gene are SGHAT and FQNNGV.

The genes are TRBV15 and TRBJ2-7; D is undetermined. The CDR3 has 14 amino acids. Trimming took 0 bases from V and 0 from J, leaving 6 bases between them. CDR1 is LNHNV, CDR2 YYDKDF, per germline (reference sequence). The chain's CDR3 is CATSREQSSYEQYF. The CDR3, as DNA: TGTGCCACCAGCAGAGAACAGAGCTCCTACGAGCAGTACTTC. Together with reference TRBV15 and TRBJ2-7, the CDR3 gives the full variable domain: DAMVIQNPRYQVTQFGKPVTLSCSQTLNHNVMYWYQQKSSQAPKLLFHYYDKDFNNEADTPDNFQSRRPNTSFCFLDIRSPGLGDTAMYLCATSREQSSYEQYFGPGTRLTVT.

The chain carries TRBV11-2 and TRBJ2-5, with 12 bases fitting TRBD2. V was pared by 4 bases and J by 5 bases, with 14 bases of the junction left unmatched. The germline gives CDR1 SGHAT, CDR2 FQNNGV. The CDR3 is 18 amino acids. The DNA of the CDR3 is TGTGCCAGCAGCTCCCACGGACTAGCGGGGACCGCACGGGAGACCCAGTACTTC. This codes for CASSSHGLAGTARETQYF.

Worth noting for this clone: One junction end does not reproduce the germline sequence, and a read error may be involved. The chain has TRBV30 and TRBJ1-2; D is ambiguous. The CDR3 spans 12 residues. CDR1 is GTSNPN and CDR2 is SVGIG in the germline V gene (reference sequence). As DNA, the CDR3 is TGTGCCTGGAGTGTACAGAGGGAGACCCACTTCTTC. This sequence encodes CAWSVQRETHFF. The full variable domain, rest sourced from reference TRBV30 and TRBJ1-2, is SQTIHQWPATLVQPVGSPLSLECTVEGTSNPNLYWYRQAAGRGLQLLFYSVGIGQISSEVPQNLSASRPQDRQFILSSKKLLLSDSGFYLCAWSVQRETHFFGSGTRLTVV.

The genes are TRBV7-9 and TRBJ2-2, with D perhaps TRBD1 (6 bases). The V and J ends lost 10 bases and 7 bases respectively, with 19 bases between them. Germline assignment: CDR1 SEHNR and CDR2 FQNEAQ (reference sequence). The length of the CDR3 is 14 residues. The DNA for the CDR3 is TGTGCCACCCCCAGGGGTCCCAATGGCGGGGAGCTGTTTTTT. Its translation: CATPRGPNGGELFF.